These T cell receptor beta chains were read from a single sample in a study of cytomegalovirus exposure and HLA in healthy donors. Assay: immunoSEQ multiplex PCR; the TCRdb copy retains only in-frame clones and omits some. Of about 82,000 clones listed, 60% to 85% were seen once; the top ten hold roughly 6%. Material: PBMCs. The origin of the receptors is a male donor in good health and CMV-seropositive. Each CDR3 is given with its conserved first and last residue. Each record gives: CDR3 protein, clone size, V gene, J gene. Expanded clones are given a class, and other clones once, few, many or no size at all.

CDR3aa: CASSIQQGNMNTEAFF; abundance: NA; v_gene: TRBV19; j_gene: TRBJ1-1
CDR3aa: CASSYFSGYEQYF; abundance: NA; v_gene: TRBV6-5; j_gene: TRBJ2-7
CDR3aa: CASSLGNRKGYTF; abundance: once; v_gene: TRBV6-5; j_gene: TRBJ1-2
CDR3aa: CASSQQVDTEAFF; abundance: NA; v_gene: TRBV14; j_gene: TRBJ1-1
CDR3aa: CASSATGYQPQHF; abundance: NA; v_gene: TRBV6-1; j_gene: TRBJ1-5
CDR3aa: CASSLWWTMSYEQYF; abundance: NA; v_gene: TRBV28; j_gene: TRBJ2-7
CDR3aa: CASSQGIQGRTDTQYF; abundance: NA; v_gene: TRBV4-2; j_gene: TRBJ2-3
CDR3aa: CASSSYTFHAGTGELFF; abundance: NA; v_gene: TRBV28; j_gene: TRBJ2-2
CDR3aa: CASSLQGSENGELFF; abundance: NA; v_gene: TRBV2; j_gene: TRBJ2-2
CDR3aa: CASSFGGISYEQYF; abundance: NA; v_gene: TRBV27; j_gene: TRBJ2-7
CDR3aa: CASAGGWPRRAYEQYF; abundance: few; v_gene: TRBV5-1; j_gene: TRBJ2-7
CDR3aa: CASGLVGTSRHNEQFF; abundance: NA; v_gene: TRBV12-5; j_gene: TRBJ2-1
CDR3aa: CASNMTGLWPQHF; abundance: NA; v_gene: TRBV6-5; j_gene: TRBJ1-5
CDR3aa: CASSLDGTYEQYF; abundance: few; v_gene: TRBV5-6; j_gene: TRBJ2-7
CDR3aa: CASSSLIKGGAYAGELFF; abundance: NA; v_gene: TRBV11-2; j_gene: TRBJ2-2
CDR3aa: CASSLIARYPPLSCNQPQHF; abundance: NA; v_gene: TRBV7-3; j_gene: TRBJ1-5
CDR3aa: CASSLSAVNTEAFF; abundance: NA; v_gene: TRBV7-8; j_gene: TRBJ1-1
CDR3aa: CASSIGTRGGIRGYTF; abundance: NA; v_gene: TRBV19; j_gene: TRBJ1-2
CDR3aa: CASSFFPGQMNTEAFF; abundance: few; v_gene: TRBV11-2; j_gene: TRBJ1-1
CDR3aa: CASRDRSTGELFF; abundance: NA; v_gene: TRBV11-2; j_gene: TRBJ2-2
CDR3aa: CASRDGWTGLQETQYF; abundance: NA; v_gene: TRBV2; j_gene: TRBJ2-5
CDR3aa: CASSTELASDEQYF; abundance: many; v_gene: TRBV5-4; j_gene: TRBJ2-7
CDR3aa: CASKPDIRQGPEAFF; abundance: NA; v_gene: TRBV6-5; j_gene: TRBJ1-1
CDR3aa: CASSPPGGDEKLFF; abundance: once; v_gene: TRBV6-6; j_gene: TRBJ1-4
CDR3aa: CASSFRQGARWGAFF; abundance: NA; v_gene: TRBV27; j_gene: TRBJ1-1
CDR3aa: CASSLGIATSVQETQYF; abundance: once; v_gene: TRBV13; j_gene: TRBJ2-5
CDR3aa: CASSYPGRDNEQFF; abundance: NA; v_gene: TRBV4-1; j_gene: TRBJ2-1
CDR3aa: CSVARSGTPNTEAFF; abundance: NA; v_gene: TRBV29-1; j_gene: TRBJ1-1
CDR3aa: CASSLNDRLLNQPQHF; abundance: few; v_gene: TRBV5-4; j_gene: TRBJ1-5
CDR3aa: CASSHPSGNEQFF; abundance: NA; v_gene: TRBV27; j_gene: TRBJ2-1
CDR3aa: CAWSPRGYGYTF; abundance: few; v_gene: TRBV30; j_gene: TRBJ1-2
CDR3aa: CASRTGENTEAFF; abundance: NA; v_gene: TRBV18; j_gene: TRBJ1-1
CDR3aa: CASSAPGSEQYF; abundance: NA; v_gene: TRBV9; j_gene: TRBJ2-7
CDR3aa: CATSRERSGKEQYF; abundance: medium-sized; v_gene: TRBV15; j_gene: TRBJ2-7
CDR3aa: CASSSRQGANTEAFF; abundance: NA; v_gene: TRBV5-8; j_gene: TRBJ1-1
CDR3aa: CASSLIRGSGTEAFF; abundance: once; v_gene: TRBV11-2; j_gene: TRBJ1-1
CDR3aa: CASSLWGTAKSQYF; abundance: NA; v_gene: TRBV28; j_gene: TRBJ2-5
CDR3aa: CASSATPGLAGDVYEQYF; abundance: few; v_gene: TRBV25-1; j_gene: TRBJ2-7
CDR3aa: CASSTRQGNEQFF; abundance: NA; v_gene: TRBV19; j_gene: TRBJ2-1
CDR3aa: CAISGGISGAGDNEQFF; abundance: NA; v_gene: TRBV10-3; j_gene: TRBJ2-1
CDR3aa: CASSFLAGGRFNEQFF; abundance: NA; v_gene: TRBV27; j_gene: TRBJ2-1
CDR3aa: CASSLYRTGSIRNTIYF; abundance: NA; v_gene: TRBV28; j_gene: TRBJ1-3
CDR3aa: CASSVGVGVEQYF; abundance: NA; v_gene: TRBV9; j_gene: TRBJ2-7
CDR3aa: CAISGLAGTNTGELFF; abundance: NA; v_gene: TRBV10-3; j_gene: TRBJ2-2
CDR3aa: CASTSGGPGLSNQPQHF; abundance: NA; v_gene: TRBV19; j_gene: TRBJ1-5
CDR3aa: CASSVTDRVELFF; abundance: NA; v_gene: TRBV7-2; j_gene: TRBJ2-2
CDR3aa: CASSHGAQRGQETQYF; abundance: NA; v_gene: TRBV4-1; j_gene: TRBJ2-5
CDR3aa: CASSRSGGPETQYF; abundance: NA; v_gene: TRBV18; j_gene: TRBJ2-5
CDR3aa: CASSDAGTVKNTGELFF; abundance: many; v_gene: TRBV25-1; j_gene: TRBJ2-2
CDR3aa: CASSFTDPGAGNTIYF; abundance: NA; v_gene: TRBV6-5; j_gene: TRBJ1-3
CDR3aa: CASSLFATGGSSPLHF; abundance: NA; v_gene: TRBV28; j_gene: TRBJ1-6
CDR3aa: CASSALQGLRYTEAFF; abundance: NA; v_gene: TRBV7-2; j_gene: TRBJ1-1
CDR3aa: CASSYSRTASSGYTF; abundance: NA; v_gene: TRBV6-5; j_gene: TRBJ1-2
CDR3aa: CASSVGQGLSSYEQYF; abundance: NA; v_gene: TRBV27; j_gene: TRBJ2-7